Presented here are 2 T cell receptor beta chains from one specimen sequenced in a study of T cells in Graves' hyperthyroidism and ophthalmopathy. Amplification targeted TCR beta CDR3 regions from RNA transcripts. HTBI primers were the set used in a first-round RT-PCR of the TCR CDR3. TCRdb re-derived calls from the multiplex PCR reads in MiXCR, one entry per CDR3 protein. The sample has fewer than 900,000 distinct CDR3 sequences, around a sixth seen once. The sequenced sample was blood. These receptors all stem from a woman in her fifties or sixties with Graves' hyperthyroidism that later progressed to Graves' ophthalmopathy.

This clonotype was seen at least ten times. The CDR3 region has the DNA TGCAGTGCCGAAAGGGGGGGGTTCACCTACGAGCAGTACTTC. This sequence encodes CSAERGGFTYEQYF. The chain recombines TRBV20-1 with TRBJ2-7; perhaps TRBD2 as D (7 bases). Germline V CDR1 and CDR2: DFQATT, SNEGSKA (reference sequence). This CDR3 region has 14 residues. Trimming pared 6 bases from V and 2 bases from J, leaving 17 bases between.

V is TRBV5-8 and J is TRBJ1-1; TRBD1 matches 8 bases. After removal of 0 bases from V and 0 bases from J, the junction contained 10 bases not matched to a gene. This CDR3 region has 18 residues. Germline V lookup: CDR1 SGHTS, CDR2 YDEGEE. CDR3 DNA sequence: TGTGCCAGCAGCTTGGTTGGGACAGGACTTCCTCTGAACACTGAAGCTTTCTTT. Residues: CASSLVGTGLPLNTEAFF.